This entry lists 32 T cell receptor beta chains sequenced from one sample in a study of blood T cell repertoires in COVID-19. Here immunoSEQ multiplex PCR was the method, and the copy in TCRdb shows in-frame clones only, minus some. The sample has some 200,000 clones; around 84% are singletons. The source material was peripheral blood. These receptors were collected from a woman aged 55-75 years who had recovered from COVID-19.

This chain joins TRBV7-3 and TRBJ1-2; TRBD1 agrees at 8 bases. CDR1 is SGHTA, CDR2 FQGTGA, per germline. This CDR3 spans 14 amino acids. J lost 6 bases, V lost 5 bases, and 8 bases had no gene match. Here the CDR3 DNA reads TGTGCCAGCAGCCCCCCCGGACAGGGAGATGGCTACACCTTC. This sequence encodes CASSPPGQGDGYTF.

The chain links TRBV30 to TRBJ2-7; maybe TRBD2 (6 bases). CDR1 GTSNPN and CDR2 SVGIG come from the germline V gene (reference sequence). CDR3 length equals 11 residues. V was shortened by 4 bases and J by 4 bases, with 8 bases between the two germline ends. The CDR3 DNA is TGTGCCTGGACGGAGGGATACGAGCAGTACTTC. Its protein is CAWTEGYEQYF.

The chain is built from TRBV11-2 and TRBJ2-2, with a possible D match to TRBD1 (6 bases). Germline CDR1 and CDR2: SGHAT and FQNNGV. The CDR3 is made up of 14 amino acids. The V and J ends lost 5 bases and 6 bases respectively, with 13 bases between them. The CDR3 loop is CASSPTGFPGELFF. CDR3 in DNA: TGTGCCAGCAGCCCCACAGGGTTCCCCGGGGAGCTGTTTTTT.

This clone was counted a few times. CDR3 region: CAIRAAGGYGYTF. The DNA for the CDR3 is TGTGCCATCAGAGCGGCAGGAGGTTATGGCTACACCTTC. This chain links TRBV10-3 with TRBJ1-2; no clear D gene. The CDR3 is made up of 13 amino acids. The germline V and J ends were trimmed by 6 bases and 5 bases, with 13 bases remaining between them. CDR1 is ENHRY, CDR2 SYGVKD, per germline.

The J gene is TRBJ2-3, the V gene TRBV7-3; 11 bases are shared with TRBD2. Germline values: CDR1 SGHTA, CDR2 FQGTGA. V lost 6 bases to trimming and J lost 0 bases; unmatched junction nucleotides: 2. CDR3 length equals 15 residues. CDR3 bases: TGTGCCAGCAGACTAGCGGGAGCTAGCACAGATACGCAGTATTTT. This sequence encodes CASRLAGASTDTQYF.

This clone has just one count. The J gene is TRBJ2-1, the V gene TRBV5-1; TRBD2 matches 8 bases. Looked up from germline, CDR1 is SGHRS and CDR2 is YFSETQ. The ends lost 3 bases at V and 0 bases at J; junction bases unmatched: 11. The CDR3 covers 18 residues. The CDR3, as DNA: TGCGCCAGCAGCTCCGGACTAGCTGCGTATAGCTCCTACAATGAGCAGTTCTTC. It translates to CASSSGLAAYSSYNEQFF.

This clone was found once. V and J are TRBV4-3 and TRBJ1-6; perhaps TRBD1 as D (6 bases). Germline-derived CDR1 and CDR2 are LGHNA and YSLEER. V lost 1 base and J 7 bases, leaving 17 bases between the germline ends. This CDR3 region has 17 residues. In DNA form, the CDR3 reads TGCGCCAGCAGCCAAGTTCTGGGGGCGACCAGAAATTCACCCCTCCACTTT. It translates to CASSQVLGATRNSPLHF.

The chain combines TRBV25-1 with TRBJ1-2; 11 bases agree with TRBD1. Trimming removed 4 bases from V and 6 bases from J; junction bases left unmatched: 4. The CDR3 consists of 14 residues. Germline loops: CDR1 MGHDK, CDR2 SYGVNS. The CDR3, as DNA: TGTGCCAGCAGTGCAGGGACAGGGGGTAATGGCTACACCTTC. This sequence encodes CASSAGTGGNGYTF.

The chain recombines TRBV12-5 with TRBJ2-5; no reliable D call. CDR1 and CDR2 from the germline V gene are LGHNT and FRNRAP. The CDR3 contains 14 residues. The V and J ends lost 1 base and 4 bases respectively, with 10 bases between them. The CDR3 sequence: CASGLGYQPETQYF. For the CDR3, the DNA is TGTGCTAGTGGTTTGGGCTATCAACCAGAGACCCAGTACTTC.

The J gene is TRBJ2-5, the V gene TRBV7-8; D remains unclear. Germline V gene sequence: CDR1 SGHVS, CDR2 FQNEAQ. The CDR3 is 13 residues long. Trimming stripped 0 bases from V and 5 bases from J, with 7 bases between. As DNA, the CDR3 is TGTGCCAGCAGCTTAGCGAGTTTCGAGACCCAGTACTTC. Its protein product is CASSLASFETQYF.

The genes are TRBV29-1 and TRBJ2-2, with D unresolved. CDR1 and CDR2 (germline): SQVTM, ANQGSEA. The CDR3 is 13 amino acids. The V end was cut by 6 bases, the J end by 4 bases, with 12 bases between. As DNA, the CDR3 is TGCAGCGTCCAAGCGAGAAGCACCGGGGAGCTGTTTTTT. Encoded protein: CSVQARSTGELFF.

The rearrangement uses TRBV18 and TRBJ2-7, with D possibly being TRBD1 (6 bases). The germline V gene has CDR1 KGHSH and CDR2 LQKENI. CDR3 size: 15 residues. Trimming removed 3 bases from V and 0 bases from J, with 12 bases in between. CDR3 in amino acids: CASSPSGQPSYEQYF. The CDR3 DNA reads as TGTGCCAGCTCACCTTCCGGACAGCCCTCCTACGAGCAGTACTTC.

This chain links TRBV4-2 with TRBJ1-6; maybe TRBD1 (6 bases). The germline CDR1 and CDR2 sequences are LGHNA and YNFKEQ. CDR3 length equals 15 residues. The V end lost 4 bases, the J end lost 9 bases, and 16 bases lay between the germline ends. CDR3 sequence reads: CASSRDSARGSPLHF. CDR3 nucleotides: TGTGCCAGCAGCCGAGACAGTGCCAGGGGTTCACCCCTCCACTTT.

This clone showed up just once. This chain links TRBV5-1 with TRBJ2-5; D is unresolved. The CDR3 contains 14 residues. Germline-derived CDR1 and CDR2 are SGHRS and YFSETQ. V lost 0 bases and J lost 1, with 7 bases in between. CDR3 residues: CASSLAGFQETQYF. CDR3 DNA sequence: TGCGCCAGCAGCTTGGCCGGGTTCCAAGAGACCCAGTACTTC.

The V gene is TRBV6-6, the J gene TRBJ2-5; 9 bases agree with TRBD2. CDR3 length: 15 residues. V was pared by 6 bases and J by 5 bases, with 10 bases of the junction left unmatched. CDR1 and CDR2 from the germline V gene are MNHNY and SVGAGI (reference sequence). As DNA, the CDR3 is TGTGCCAGCAGATCCGGGACTAGCATTGTGGAGACCCAGTACTTC. Translation: CASRSGTSIVETQYF.

The chain employs TRBV11-2 and TRBJ1-1; no definite D call. Germline V gene sequence: CDR1 SGHAT, CDR2 FQNNGV. V was clipped by 7 bases and J by 0 bases, with 15 bases between them. The CDR3 extends over 15 amino acids. The CDR3, as DNA: TGTGCCAGCAACCAACGTTCGGGAATGAACACTGAAGCTTTCTTT. Residues: CASNQRSGMNTEAFF.

The chain recombines TRBV10-1 with TRBJ2-4; D not resolved. CDR1 is WNHNN and CDR2 is SYGVQD in the germline V gene (reference sequence). V lost 4 bases and J lost 0, with 7 bases in between. CDR3 length: 14 amino acids. CDR3 sequence reads: CASSAQIAKNIQYF. The CDR3 DNA reads as TGCGCCAGCAGTGCCCAGATAGCCAAAAACATTCAGTACTTC.

This chain uses TRBV2 with TRBJ1-1; possible D gene TRBD1, 5 bases. V lost 8 bases and J 4 bases, leaving 14 bases between the germline ends. Germline CDR1 reads SNHLY; CDR2 reads FYNNEI. This CDR3 has 13 residues. This CDR3 reads CASFRRGVTEAFF. The CDR3 bases are TGTGCCAGCTTTAGACGGGGGGTCACTGAAGCTTTCTTT.

This rearrangement joins TRBV6-4 to TRBJ1-5, with a tentative D call TRBD1 (6 bases). With 3 bases removed from V and 4 bases from J, the gap between germline ends came to 7 bases. The CDR3 runs to 13 residues. The V gene's germline CDR1 is MRHNA and CDR2 SNTAGT. CDR3 region: CASSEQGNQPQHF. The CDR3 coding sequence is TGTGCCAGCAGTGAGCAGGGGAATCAGCCCCAGCATTTT.

The rearrangement links TRBV4-3 to TRBJ1-4; TRBD1 matches 7 bases. Germline V CDR1 and CDR2: LGHNA, YSLEER. The CDR3 is made up of 18 amino acids. The J segment lost 3 bases and the V segment lost 0 bases, leaving 10 bases of the junction unmatched. The CDR3 region is CASSQDLQGGMANEKLFF. The CDR3 bases are TGCGCCAGCAGCCAAGATCTCCAAGGGGGCATGGCTAATGAAAAACTGTTTTTT.

J is TRBJ2-1 and V is TRBV10-3; TRBD2 matches 11 bases. Germline V gene data show CDR1 as ENHRY and CDR2 as SYGVKD. The CDR3 consists of 16 residues. V lost 2 bases, J lost 10 bases, and 10 bases stayed unmatched. CDR3 region: CAISEVVAGGLGEQFF. As DNA, the CDR3 is TGTGCCATCAGTGAGGTAGTAGCGGGGGGGCTAGGGGAGCAGTTCTTC.

This clone appeared a single time. The gene calls are TRBV5-8 and TRBJ1-2, with 8 bases matching TRBD1. The junction had 5 bases not matched to a gene; V was cut back by 7 bases and J by 3 bases. The CDR3 sequence is 13 residues long. Germline loops: CDR1 SGHTS, CDR2 YDEGEE. The DNA for the CDR3 is TGTGCCAGCCAGCAGGGGGCAGACTATGGCTACACCTTC. This sequence encodes CASQQGADYGYTF.

The V and J genes are TRBV5-1 and TRBJ2-7; D is perhaps TRBD2 (5 bases). This CDR3 spans 13 amino acids. V lost 4 bases to trimming and J lost 3 bases, with 11 bases between them. Germline CDR1 is SGHRS and CDR2 is YFSETQ. The CDR3 reads CASSPGLIYEQYF. DNA of the CDR3: TGCGCCAGCAGCCCAGGACTCATCTACGAGCAGTACTTC.

The gene calls are TRBV19 and TRBJ2-6; 11 bases are shared with TRBD1. Germline CDR1 reads LNHDA; CDR2 reads SQIVND (reference sequence). The CDR3 is made up of 16 amino acids. With 9 bases clipped from V and 0 bases from J, the junction kept 4 bases outside the gene matches. Here the CDR3 reads CASAGTGGSGANVLTF. As DNA, the CDR3 is TGTGCCAGCGCCGGGACAGGGGGCTCTGGGGCCAACGTCCTGACTTTC.

This clone was seen more than once but under ten times. The V gene is TRBV18, the J gene TRBJ1-2, with D tentatively TRBD1 (6 bases). From germline, CDR1 is KGHSH and CDR2 LQKENI. The length of the CDR3 is 15 residues. Between the trimmed V and J ends, which lost 2 bases and 8 bases, there was a span of 18 bases. The CDR3, as DNA: TGTGCCAGCTCACCAGGAGGCAGGGGATTGGGGGGCTACACCTTC. Its protein product is CASSPGGRGLGGYTF.

This sequence joins TRBV19 and TRBJ1-1, with TRBD1 as a possible D gene (6 bases). The V gene's germline CDR1 is LNHDA and CDR2 SQIVND (reference sequence). V gave up 3 bases and J gave up 11 bases, with 22 bases separating them. This CDR3 has 15 amino acids. CDR3 nucleotide sequence: TGTGCCAGTAGTATTACCAGGGGCCCACCGAGAAGGGCTTTCTTT. It codes for CASSITRGPPRRAFF.

In nucleotides, the CDR3 is TGCGCCAGCAGCTTGTTAGGGACAGGGGAGGAGACCCAGTACTTC. This sequence encodes CASSLLGTGEETQYF. The rearrangement links TRBV5-1 to TRBJ2-5; 10 bases are shared with TRBD1. The CDR3 extends over 15 amino acids. Germline loops: CDR1 SGHRS, CDR2 YFSETQ. V shed 1 base and J 5 bases; nucleotides not matched to a gene: 5.

The chain couples TRBV2 to TRBJ1-2, with TRBD1 as a possible D gene (6 bases). This CDR3 is built from 14 residues. V was pared by 4 bases and J by 4 bases, with 13 bases between. Germline loops: CDR1 SNHLY, CDR2 FYNNEI. The DNA of the CDR3 is TGTGCCAGCAGTGTTGAGACAGGCGGCTATGGCTACACCTTC. Translation: CASSVETGGYGYTF.

A few counts support this clone. V is TRBV7-8 and J is TRBJ1-5, with D maybe TRBD1 (5 bases). V lost 1 base and J lost 6, with 10 bases in between. This CDR3 contains 14 residues. From germline, CDR1 is SGHVS and CDR2 FQNEAQ. The CDR3 sequence: CASSLDRTTQPQHF. CDR3 nucleotides: TGTGCCAGCAGCTTAGACAGGACAACTCAGCCCCAGCATTTT. Based on the CDR3 plus reference TRBV7-8 and TRBJ1-5, the full variable domain is GAGVSQSPRYKVAKRGQDVALRCDPISGHVSLFWYQQALGQGPEFLTYFQNEAQLDKSGLPSDRFFAERPEGSVSTLKIQRTQQEDSAVYLCASSLDRTTQPQHFGDGTRLSIL.

This clone was counted a few times. The V gene is TRBV5-5, the J gene TRBJ2-1; 7 nucleotides agree with TRBD1. The CDR3 totals 15 residues. With V trimmed by 6 bases and J by 4 bases, 10 bases remained unmatched. Per the germline V gene, CDR1 is SGHKS and CDR2 is YYEKEE (reference sequence). CDR3 DNA: TGTGCCAGCACCCGCGGGCAGGGGGTGTACAATGAGCAGTTCTTC. Translated: CASTRGQGVYNEQFF. The whole variable domain, filled in from reference TRBV5-5 and TRBJ2-1, reads DAGVTQSPTHLIKTRGQQVTLRCSPISGHKSVSWYQQVLGQGPQFIFQYYEKEERGRGNFPDRFSARQFPNYSSELNVNALLLGDSALYLCASTRGQGVYNEQFFGPGTRLTVL.

J is TRBJ2-2 and V is TRBV7-9, with 9 bases fitting TRBD1. Germline-derived CDR1 and CDR2 are SEHNR and FQNEAQ (reference sequence). After removal of 4 bases from V and 4 bases from J, the junction contained 10 bases not matched to a gene. CDR3 length equals 17 residues. The CDR3 DNA sequence: TGTGCCAGCAGCTACTACCTTGGGGACAGGGCCACCGGGGAGCTGTTTTTT. Translation: CASSYYLGDRATGELFF.

This clone was counted a single time. The chain links TRBV19 to TRBJ2-3, with D unresolved. Germline CDR1 LNHDA, CDR2 SQIVND (reference sequence). This CDR3 contains 15 residues. Trimming took off 2 bases at V and 0 bases at J, with 9 bases between the two ends. CDR3 residues: CASSIYSFSTDTQYF. CDR3 DNA sequence: TGTGCCAGTAGTATATACAGTTTTAGCACAGATACGCAGTATTTT.